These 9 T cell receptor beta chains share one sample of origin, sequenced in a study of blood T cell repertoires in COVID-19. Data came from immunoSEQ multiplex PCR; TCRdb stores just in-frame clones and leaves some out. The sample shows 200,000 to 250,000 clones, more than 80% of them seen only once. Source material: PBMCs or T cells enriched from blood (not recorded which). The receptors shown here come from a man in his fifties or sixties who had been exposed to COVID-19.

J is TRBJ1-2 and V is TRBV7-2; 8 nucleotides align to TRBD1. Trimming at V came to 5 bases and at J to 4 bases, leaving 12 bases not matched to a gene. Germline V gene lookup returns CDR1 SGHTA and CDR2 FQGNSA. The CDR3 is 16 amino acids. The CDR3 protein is CASSSTQTGQVYGYTF. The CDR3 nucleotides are TGTGCCAGCAGCAGTACCCAAACGGGACAGGTCTATGGCTACACCTTC.

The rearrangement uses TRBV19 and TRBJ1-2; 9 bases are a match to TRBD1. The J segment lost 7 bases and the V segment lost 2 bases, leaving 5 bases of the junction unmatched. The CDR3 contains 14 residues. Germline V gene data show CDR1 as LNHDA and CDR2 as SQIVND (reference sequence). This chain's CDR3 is CASSIRTGVLGYTF. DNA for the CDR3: TGTGCCAGTAGTATACGGACAGGGGTTCTTGGCTACACCTTC. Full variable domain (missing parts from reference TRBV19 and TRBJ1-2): DGGITQSPKYLFRKEGQNVTLSCEQNLNHDAMYWYRQDPGQGLRLIYYSQIVNDFQKGDIAEGYSVSREKKESFPLTVTSAQKNPTAFYLCASSIRTGVLGYTFGSGTRLTVV.

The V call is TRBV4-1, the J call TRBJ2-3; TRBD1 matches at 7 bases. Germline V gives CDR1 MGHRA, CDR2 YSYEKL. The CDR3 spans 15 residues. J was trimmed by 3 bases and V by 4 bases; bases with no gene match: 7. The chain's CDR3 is CASSPTHRGTDTQYF. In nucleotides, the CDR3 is TGCGCCAGCAGCCCGACACACAGGGGTACAGATACGCAGTATTTT.

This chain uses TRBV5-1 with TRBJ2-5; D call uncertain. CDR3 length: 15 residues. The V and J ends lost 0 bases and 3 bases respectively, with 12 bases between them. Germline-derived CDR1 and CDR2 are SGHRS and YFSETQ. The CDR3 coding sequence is TGCGCCAGCAGCTTGGCTTTCTTACCAGAAGAGACCCAGTACTTC. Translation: CASSLAFLPEETQYF.

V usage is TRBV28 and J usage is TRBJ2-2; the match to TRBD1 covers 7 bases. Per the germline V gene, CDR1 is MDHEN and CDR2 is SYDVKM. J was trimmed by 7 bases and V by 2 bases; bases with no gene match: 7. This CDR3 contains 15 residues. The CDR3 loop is CASSLKGAHIGELFF. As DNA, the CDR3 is TGTGCCAGCAGTTTAAAGGGGGCGCATATCGGGGAGCTGTTTTTT.

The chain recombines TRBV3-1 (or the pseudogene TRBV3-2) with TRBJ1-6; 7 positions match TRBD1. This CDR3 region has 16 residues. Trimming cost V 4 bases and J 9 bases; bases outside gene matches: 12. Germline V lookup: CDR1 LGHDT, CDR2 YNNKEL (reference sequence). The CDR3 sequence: CASSLRQGRGGSPLHF. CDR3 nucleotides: TGTGCCAGCAGCCTGCGACAGGGTCGTGGGGGTTCACCCCTCCACTTT.

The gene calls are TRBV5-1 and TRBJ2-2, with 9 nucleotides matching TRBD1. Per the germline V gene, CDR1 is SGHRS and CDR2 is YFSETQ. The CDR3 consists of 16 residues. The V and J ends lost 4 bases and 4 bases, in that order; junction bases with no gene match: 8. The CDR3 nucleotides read TGCGCCAGCAGCGCTCCGGGACAGGGCTTCACCGGGGAGCTGTTTTTT. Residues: CASSAPGQGFTGELFF.

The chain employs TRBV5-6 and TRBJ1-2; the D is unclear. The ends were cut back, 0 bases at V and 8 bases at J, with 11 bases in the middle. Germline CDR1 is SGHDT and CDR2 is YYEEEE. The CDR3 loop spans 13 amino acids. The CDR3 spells CASSLGLPHGYTF. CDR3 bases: TGTGCCAGCAGCTTGGGGCTCCCGCACGGCTACACCTTC.

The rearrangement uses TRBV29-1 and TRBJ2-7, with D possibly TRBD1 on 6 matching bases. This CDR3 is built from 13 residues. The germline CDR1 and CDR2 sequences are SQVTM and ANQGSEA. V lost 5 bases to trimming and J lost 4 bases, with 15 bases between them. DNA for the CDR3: TGCAGCGTTACTACCCAGGGGCCTTACGAGCAGTACTTC. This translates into CSVTTQGPYEQYF.